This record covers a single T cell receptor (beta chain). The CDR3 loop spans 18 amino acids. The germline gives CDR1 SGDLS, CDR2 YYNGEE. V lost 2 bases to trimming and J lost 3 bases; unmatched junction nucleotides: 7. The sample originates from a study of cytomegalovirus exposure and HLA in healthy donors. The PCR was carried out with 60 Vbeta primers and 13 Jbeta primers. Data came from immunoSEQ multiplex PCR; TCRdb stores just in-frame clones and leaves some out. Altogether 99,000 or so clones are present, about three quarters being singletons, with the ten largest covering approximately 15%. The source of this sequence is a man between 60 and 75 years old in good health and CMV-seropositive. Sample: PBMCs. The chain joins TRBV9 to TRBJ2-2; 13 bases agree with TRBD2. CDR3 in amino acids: CASSVTSGGASYTGELFF. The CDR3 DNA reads TGTGCCAGCAGCGTTACTAGCGGGGGGGCATCGTACACCGGGGAGCTGTTTTTT. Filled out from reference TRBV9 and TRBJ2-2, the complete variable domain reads DSGVTQTPKHLITATGQRVTLRCSPRSGDLSVYWYQQSLDQGLQFLIQYYNGEERAKGNILERFSAQQFPDLHSELNLSSLELGDSALYFCASSVTSGGASYTGELFFGEGSRLTVL.